The rows below give T cell receptor beta chains drawn from one sample of a study of cytomegalovirus exposure and HLA in healthy donors. Repertoires were generated with immunoSEQ multiplex PCR, while TCRdb's copy carries only in-frame clones and drops some. The data contain 190,000 or so clones, 75% to 85% of them singletons. The sample comprised PBMCs. Receptor source: a boy aged 5 to 17 in good health and CMV-seronegative. Both conserved end residues are part of each CDR3. Fields, in order: V gene, J gene, clone size, D gene, CDR3 protein, CDR3 DNA. D genes are given only for firm matches. Expanded clones get a size class; other rows say once, few or many, or leave the size out.

v_call: TRBV5-1
j_call: TRBJ1-4
clone_size: once
d_call: .
cdr3_aa: CASSWPQGSTNEKLFF
cdr3_nt: TGCGCCAGCAGCTGGCCACAGGGTTCAACTAATGAAAAACTGTTTTTT

v_call: TRBV29-1
j_call: TRBJ1-2
clone_size: .
d_call: TRBD1
cdr3_aa: CSVPNGQGADGYTF
cdr3_nt: TGCAGCGTGCCCAACGGACAGGGGGCAGATGGCTACACCTTC

v_call: TRBV28
j_call: TRBJ1-4
clone_size: .
d_call: .
cdr3_aa: CASKQAPNEKLFF
cdr3_nt: TGTGCCAGCAAACAGGCCCCTAATGAAAAACTGTTTTTT

v_call: TRBV10-3
j_call: TRBJ2-2
clone_size: .
d_call: .
cdr3_aa: CAISEYHDSNGELFF
cdr3_nt: TGTGCCATCAGTGAATACCATGACTCCAACGGGGAGCTGTTTTTT

v_call: TRBV27
j_call: TRBJ2-1
clone_size: .
d_call: .
cdr3_aa: CASSFTAVISYNEQFF
cdr3_nt: TGTGCCAGCAGTTTCACAGCTGTGATCTCCTACAATGAGCAGTTCTTC

v_call: TRBV7-9
j_call: TRBJ1-2
clone_size: .
d_call: .
cdr3_aa: CASSVRGGDYGYTF
cdr3_nt: TGTGCCAGCAGCGTGAGGGGAGGGGACTATGGCTACACCTTC

v_call: TRBV4-3
j_call: TRBJ1-2
clone_size: .
d_call: .
cdr3_aa: CASSQDFAGTVSGYTF
cdr3_nt: TGCGCCAGCAGCCAAGATTTTGCAGGAACGGTGTCCGGCTACACCTTC

v_call: TRBV11-2
j_call: TRBJ1-1
clone_size: .
d_call: TRBD1
cdr3_aa: CASSPPTGANTEAFF
cdr3_nt: TGTGCCAGCAGCCCCCCGACAGGGGCAAACACTGAAGCTTTCTTT

v_call: TRBV5-8
j_call: TRBJ2-7
clone_size: few
d_call: .
cdr3_aa: CASSLNRELHEQYF
cdr3_nt: TGTGCCAGCAGCTTGAACAGGGAACTTCACGAGCAGTACTTC

v_call: TRBV9
j_call: TRBJ2-3
clone_size: .
d_call: .
cdr3_aa: CASSETRGDLLLGTDTQYF
cdr3_nt: TGTGCCAGCAGCGAGACCAGGGGGGACCTTCTTTTGGGCACAGATACGCAGTATTTT

v_call: TRBV27
j_call: TRBJ1-1
clone_size: .
d_call: TRBD1
cdr3_aa: CASSLGTGMNTEAFF
cdr3_nt: TGTGCCAGCAGTTTAGGGACAGGCATGAACACTGAAGCTTTCTTT

v_call: TRBV7-7
j_call: TRBJ2-5
clone_size: .
d_call: TRBD1
cdr3_aa: CASSFSEGASSETQYF
cdr3_nt: TGTGCTAGCAGCTTTTCCGAGGGGGCATCTTCAGAGACCCAGTACTTC

v_call: TRBV9
j_call: TRBJ2-7
clone_size: few
d_call: .
cdr3_aa: CASSVAVGVGYEQYF
cdr3_nt: TGTGCCAGCAGCGTCGCTGTAGGGGTTGGCTACGAGCAGTACTTC

v_call: TRBV7-2
j_call: TRBJ1-2
clone_size: .
d_call: .
cdr3_aa: CASTLTLSGQLNYGYTF
cdr3_nt: TGTGCCAGCACCCTTACCCTGTCAGGACAGCTTAACTATGGCTACACCTTC

v_call: TRBV7-9
j_call: TRBJ2-5
clone_size: .
d_call: TRBD2
cdr3_aa: CASSLSRLAGETQYF
cdr3_nt: TGTGCCAGCAGCTTATCGAGACTAGCAGGAGAGACCCAGTACTTC

v_call: TRBV7-6
j_call: TRBJ1-6
clone_size: once
d_call: .
cdr3_aa: CASSLTDRMNSPLHF
cdr3_nt: TGTGCCAGCAGCTTGACCGACAGGATGAATTCACCCCTCCACTTT

v_call: TRBV7-9
j_call: TRBJ1-1
clone_size: once
d_call: .
cdr3_aa: CAELGDVDTEAFF
cdr3_nt: TGTGCTGAGCTAGGGGATGTGGACACTGAAGCTTTCTTT

v_call: TRBV7-2
j_call: TRBJ1-1
clone_size: .
d_call: TRBD1
cdr3_aa: CASSFRGENTEAFF
cdr3_nt: TGTGCCAGCAGCTTCAGGGGGGAGAACACTGAAGCTTTCTTT

v_call: TRBV5-1
j_call: TRBJ2-3
clone_size: .
d_call: TRBD2
cdr3_aa: CASSFRTSGGASDTQYF
cdr3_nt: TGCGCCAGCAGCTTTCGAACTAGCGGGGGGGCATCAGATACGCAGTATTTT

v_call: TRBV21-1
j_call: TRBJ1-1
clone_size: .
d_call: .
cdr3_aa: CASSKGHKDRGRSTEAFF
cdr3_nt: TGTGCCAGCAGCAAAGGGCATAAGGACAGGGGAAGGAGCACTGAAGCTTTCTTT

v_call: TRBV29-1
j_call: TRBJ2-7
clone_size: .
d_call: TRBD1
cdr3_aa: CSVAGQGDSYEQYF
cdr3_nt: TGCAGCGTTGCGGGACAGGGGGACTCCTACGAGCAGTACTTC

v_call: TRBV29-1
j_call: TRBJ1-2
clone_size: .
d_call: .
cdr3_aa: CSVEEAGRGLNPYGYTF
cdr3_nt: TGCAGCGTTGAAGAGGCGGGGAGAGGCCTTAATCCTTATGGCTACACCTTC

v_call: TRBV6-5
j_call: TRBJ1-1
clone_size: .
d_call: TRBD1
cdr3_aa: CASSYGQGTEAFF
cdr3_nt: TGTGCCAGCAGTTACGGACAGGGCACTGAAGCTTTCTTT

v_call: TRBV5-1
j_call: TRBJ2-5
clone_size: .
d_call: TRBD2
cdr3_aa: CASSRASGGLETQYF
cdr3_nt: TGCGCCAGCAGCAGGGCTAGCGGGGGGTTGGAGACCCAGTACTTC

v_call: TRBV19
j_call: TRBJ2-2
clone_size: .
d_call: .
cdr3_aa: CASSIRGASTGELFF
cdr3_nt: TGTGCCAGTAGTATTCGGGGGGCAAGCACCGGGGAGCTGTTTTTT

v_call: TRBV19
j_call: TRBJ1-3
clone_size: .
d_call: TRBD1
cdr3_aa: CASSTPQGKGGNTIYF
cdr3_nt: TGTGCCAGTAGTACGCCACAGGGGAAGGGTGGAAACACCATATATTTT

v_call: TRBV29-1
j_call: TRBJ2-5
clone_size: .
d_call: TRBD1
cdr3_aa: CSVEQGATETQYF
cdr3_nt: TGCAGCGTTGAACAGGGGGCGACGGAGACCCAGTACTTC

v_call: TRBV30
j_call: TRBJ2-7
clone_size: .
d_call: .
cdr3_aa: CAWRAYLGGEQYF
cdr3_nt: TGTGCCTGGAGGGCCTACTTAGGGGGTGAGCAGTACTTC

v_call: TRBV18
j_call: TRBJ1-1
clone_size: .
d_call: .
cdr3_aa: CASSPSGTNRVKAFF
cdr3_nt: TGTGCCAGCTCACCATCGGGTACAAACAGGGTGAAAGCTTTCTTT

v_call: TRBV5-5
j_call: TRBJ1-5
clone_size: .
d_call: TRBD1
cdr3_aa: CASSLDRGRGSQPQHF
cdr3_nt: TGTGCCAGCAGCTTGGACAGGGGGCGCGGTAGTCAGCCCCAGCATTTT

v_call: TRBV7-2
j_call: TRBJ1-2
clone_size: .
d_call: TRBD1
cdr3_aa: CASSQIGTGVYGYTF
cdr3_nt: TGTGCCAGCAGCCAAATCGGGACAGGGGTTTATGGCTACACCTTC

v_call: TRBV19
j_call: TRBJ1-3
clone_size: .
d_call: TRBD1
cdr3_aa: CASSWDSSGNTIYF
cdr3_nt: TGTGCCAGTAGTTGGGACAGCTCTGGAAACACCATATATTTT

v_call: TRBV19
j_call: TRBJ2-1
clone_size: .
d_call: TRBD2
cdr3_aa: CASSRGLAGGYNEQFF
cdr3_nt: TGTGCCAGTAGTAGGGGACTAGCGGGGGGCTACAATGAGCAGTTCTTC

v_call: TRBV27
j_call: TRBJ1-2
clone_size: few
d_call: TRBD1
cdr3_aa: CASSLTGPPSNYGYTF
cdr3_nt: TGTGCCAGCAGTTTGACAGGGCCCCCTTCTAACTATGGCTACACCTTC

v_call: TRBV2
j_call: TRBJ2-7
clone_size: .
d_call: TRBD2
cdr3_aa: CASNLHGGVGEQYF
cdr3_nt: TGTGCCAGCAACCTACACGGGGGGGTAGGGGAGCAGTACTTC

v_call: TRBV29-1
j_call: TRBJ2-1
clone_size: .
d_call: TRBD1
cdr3_aa: CSSRLSRGSNEQFF
cdr3_nt: TGCAGCTCCCGACTGAGCAGGGGGTCCAATGAGCAGTTCTTC

v_call: TRBV11-2
j_call: TRBJ2-5
clone_size: .
d_call: .
cdr3_aa: CASSVDGASQETQYF
cdr3_nt: TGTGCCAGCAGCGTAGACGGAGCCTCCCAAGAGACCCAGTACTTC

v_call: TRBV11-3
j_call: TRBJ1-2
clone_size: .
d_call: .
cdr3_aa: CASSLRSPRAGDDGYTF
cdr3_nt: TGTGCCAGCAGCTTAAGATCGCCTCGCGCAGGGGATGACGGCTACACCTTC

v_call: TRBV6-4
j_call: TRBJ2-3
clone_size: .
d_call: TRBD1
cdr3_aa: CASSAGTGGTDTQYF
cdr3_nt: TGTGCCAGCAGTGCCGGGACAGGGGGCACAGATACGCAGTATTTT

v_call: TRBV7-9
j_call: TRBJ2-3
clone_size: .
d_call: .
cdr3_aa: CASSSPGVVRVLKDTQYF
cdr3_nt: TGTGCCAGCAGCTCCCCTGGGGTCGTCAGGGTATTAAAAGATACGCAGTATTTT

v_call: TRBV9
j_call: TRBJ1-1
clone_size: .
d_call: TRBD1
cdr3_aa: CASSVEGALNTEAFF
cdr3_nt: TGTGCCAGCAGCGTAGAGGGGGCTTTGAACACTGAAGCTTTCTTT

v_call: TRBV15
j_call: TRBJ2-2
clone_size: .
d_call: .
cdr3_aa: CATSRDLGQMKTGELFF
cdr3_nt: TGTGCCACCAGCAGAGATTTGGGACAAATGAAAACCGGGGAGCTGTTTTTT

v_call: TRBV14
j_call: TRBJ2-7
clone_size: .
d_call: .
cdr3_aa: CASSQEGARYEQYF
cdr3_nt: TGTGCCAGCAGCCAAGAAGGGGCCCGCTACGAGCAGTACTTC

v_call: TRBV5-5
j_call: TRBJ1-5
clone_size: .
d_call: TRBD1
cdr3_aa: CASSVLAGGGNQPQHF
cdr3_nt: TGTGCCAGCAGTGTACTGGCAGGGGGCGGCAATCAGCCCCAGCATTTT

v_call: TRBV5-1
j_call: TRBJ1-4
clone_size: .
d_call: TRBD1
cdr3_aa: CASSLGRQGLNEKLFF
cdr3_nt: TGCGCCAGCAGCTTGGGGAGACAGGGGCTTAATGAAAAACTGTTTTTT

v_call: TRBV5-1
j_call: TRBJ1-5
clone_size: .
d_call: .
cdr3_aa: CASSLGHLNSNQPQHF
cdr3_nt: TGCGCCAGCAGCTTGGGACATCTGAATAGCAATCAGCCCCAGCATTTT

v_call: TRBV5-6
j_call: TRBJ1-2
clone_size: .
d_call: .
cdr3_aa: CASSLDSSYGYTF
cdr3_nt: TGTGCCAGCAGCTTGGATAGTTCCTATGGCTACACCTTC

v_call: TRBV19
j_call: TRBJ1-1
clone_size: .
d_call: TRBD1
cdr3_aa: CASSITQGAPNTEAFF
cdr3_nt: TGTGCCAGTAGTATCACCCAGGGGGCGCCGAACACTGAAGCTTTCTTT

v_call: TRBV30
j_call: TRBJ2-6
clone_size: .
d_call: .
cdr3_aa: CAWRRTGGANVLTF
cdr3_nt: TGTGCCTGGAGGAGGACTGGTGGGGCCAACGTCCTGACTTTC

v_call: TRBV7-9
j_call: TRBJ1-1
clone_size: .
d_call: .
cdr3_aa: CASSSLTEWDTEAFF
cdr3_nt: TGTGCCAGCAGCTCCCTTACAGAATGGGACACTGAAGCTTTCTTT

v_call: TRBV29-1
j_call: TRBJ1-2
clone_size: .
d_call: TRBD1
cdr3_aa: CSVDRTGSYGYTF
cdr3_nt: TGCAGCGTTGATCGGACAGGGTCATATGGCTACACCTTC

v_call: TRBV6-5
j_call: TRBJ1-3
clone_size: .
d_call: .
cdr3_aa: CASSYSKGLSGNTIYF
cdr3_nt: TGTGCCAGCAGTTACTCGAAGGGGCTCTCTGGAAACACCATATATTTT

v_call: TRBV5-6
j_call: TRBJ2-7
clone_size: .
d_call: .
cdr3_aa: CASSRAFYEQYF
cdr3_nt: TGTGCCAGCAGCCGCGCATTTTACGAGCAGTACTTC

v_call: TRBV5-4
j_call: TRBJ2-3
clone_size: .
d_call: TRBD1
cdr3_aa: CASSLEGGRASSTDTQYF
cdr3_nt: TGTGCCAGCAGCTTGGAAGGGGGCAGGGCTAGCTCCACAGATACGCAGTATTTT

v_call: TRBV19
j_call: TRBJ2-2
clone_size: .
d_call: TRBD1
cdr3_aa: CASSIDRGRITGELFF
cdr3_nt: TGTGCCAGTAGTATCGACAGGGGGCGGATAACCGGGGAGCTGTTTTTT

v_call: TRBV14
j_call: TRBJ2-1
clone_size: few
d_call: TRBD2
cdr3_aa: CASSRLAGGRSHNEQFF
cdr3_nt: TGTGCCAGCAGCCGACTAGCGGGAGGGCGCAGCCACAATGAGCAGTTCTTC

v_call: TRBV6-6
j_call: TRBJ1-1
clone_size: .
d_call: .
cdr3_aa: CASSATSTAENTEAFF
cdr3_nt: TGTGCCAGCAGCGCTACCTCGACAGCAGAGAACACTGAAGCTTTCTTT

v_call: TRBV5-1
j_call: TRBJ2-2
clone_size: .
d_call: TRBD1
cdr3_aa: CASSIDRVRTGELFF
cdr3_nt: TGCGCCAGCAGCATCGACAGGGTGCGCACCGGGGAGCTGTTTTTT

v_call: TRBV9
j_call: TRBJ1-2
clone_size: .
d_call: TRBD1
cdr3_aa: CASSPGQQNYGYTF
cdr3_nt: TGTGCCAGCAGCCCGGGACAGCAGAACTATGGCTACACCTTC